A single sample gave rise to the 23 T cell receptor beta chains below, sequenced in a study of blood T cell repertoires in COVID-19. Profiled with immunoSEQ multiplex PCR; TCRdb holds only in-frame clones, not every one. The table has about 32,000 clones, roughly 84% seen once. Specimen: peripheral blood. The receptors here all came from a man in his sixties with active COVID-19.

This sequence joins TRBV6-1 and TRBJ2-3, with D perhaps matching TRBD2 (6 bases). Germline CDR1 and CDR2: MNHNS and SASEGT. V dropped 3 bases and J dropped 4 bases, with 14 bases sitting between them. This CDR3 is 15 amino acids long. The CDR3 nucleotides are TGTGCCAGCAGTGAGTCTAGCGTCTCCTCAGATACGCAGTATTTT. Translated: CASSESSVSSDTQYF.

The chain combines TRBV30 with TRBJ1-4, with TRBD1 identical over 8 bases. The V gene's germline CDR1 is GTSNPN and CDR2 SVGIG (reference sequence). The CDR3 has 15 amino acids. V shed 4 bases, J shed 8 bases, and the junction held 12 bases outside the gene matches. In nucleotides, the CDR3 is TGTGCCTGGACGGCAATGACAGGGGTGCGAGAAAAACTGTTTTTT. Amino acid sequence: CAWTAMTGVREKLFF.

CDR3 residues: CASSLTSRETQYF. The CDR3 nucleotides are TGTGCCAGCAGTTTAACGAGTCGGGAGACCCAGTACTTC. This chain joins TRBV27 and TRBJ2-5, with unresolved D. The CDR3 spans 13 residues. V was clipped by 2 bases and J by 5 bases, with 9 bases between them. Germline V lookup: CDR1 MNHEY, CDR2 SMNVEV (reference sequence).

In DNA, the CDR3 is TGTGCCAGCAGCCGCCGAGACACAACCTACGAGCAGTACTTC. Protein sequence: CASSRRDTTYEQYF. V is TRBV27 and J is TRBJ2-7; D is uncertain. There are 14 residues in the CDR3. Trimming removed 6 bases from V and 2 bases from J, with 14 bases in between. Germline V gene sequence: CDR1 MNHEY, CDR2 SMNVEV (reference sequence).

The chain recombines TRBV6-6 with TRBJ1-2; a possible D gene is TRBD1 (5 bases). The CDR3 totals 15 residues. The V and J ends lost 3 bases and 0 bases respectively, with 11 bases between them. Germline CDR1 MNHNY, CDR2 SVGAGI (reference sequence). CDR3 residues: CASSYGSGSNYGYTF. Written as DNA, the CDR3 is TGTGCCAGCAGTTATGGGTCAGGGTCTAACTATGGCTACACCTTC.

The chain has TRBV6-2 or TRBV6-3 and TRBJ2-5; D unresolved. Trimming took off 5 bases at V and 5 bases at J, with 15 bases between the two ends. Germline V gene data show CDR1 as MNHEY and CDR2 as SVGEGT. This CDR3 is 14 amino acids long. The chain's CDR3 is CASSPSHAVETQYF. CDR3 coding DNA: TGTGCCAGCAGTCCCTCACACGCGGTGGAGACCCAGTACTTC.

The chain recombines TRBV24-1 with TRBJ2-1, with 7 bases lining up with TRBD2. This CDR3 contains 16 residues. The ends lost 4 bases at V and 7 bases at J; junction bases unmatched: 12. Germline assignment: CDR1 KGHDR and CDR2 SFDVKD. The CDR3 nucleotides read TGTGCCACCAGTGACGCCTCGGCGGGAGTTAAGAATGAGCAGTTCTTC. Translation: CATSDASAGVKNEQFF.

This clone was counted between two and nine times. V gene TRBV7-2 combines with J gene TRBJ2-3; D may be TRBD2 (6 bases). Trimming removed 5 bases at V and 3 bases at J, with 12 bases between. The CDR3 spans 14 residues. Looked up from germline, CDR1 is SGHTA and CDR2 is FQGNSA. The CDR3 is CASSPRLGTDTQYF. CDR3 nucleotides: TGTGCCAGCAGCCCGAGACTAGGTACAGATACGCAGTATTTT.

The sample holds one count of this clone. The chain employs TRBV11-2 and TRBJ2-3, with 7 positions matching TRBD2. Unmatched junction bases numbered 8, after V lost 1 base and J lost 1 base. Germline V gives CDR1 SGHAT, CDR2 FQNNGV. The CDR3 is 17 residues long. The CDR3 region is CASSLVRSAGGTDTQYF. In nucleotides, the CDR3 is TGTGCCAGCAGCTTAGTAAGGAGCGCGGGGGGCACAGATACGCAGTATTTT.

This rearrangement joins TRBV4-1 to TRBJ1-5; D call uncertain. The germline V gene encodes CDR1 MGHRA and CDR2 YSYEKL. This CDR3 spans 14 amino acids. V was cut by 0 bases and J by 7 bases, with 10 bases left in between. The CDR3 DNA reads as TGCGCCAGCAGCCAAGATGAGGGTCCGCAGCCCCAGCATTTT. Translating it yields CASSQDEGPQPQHF.

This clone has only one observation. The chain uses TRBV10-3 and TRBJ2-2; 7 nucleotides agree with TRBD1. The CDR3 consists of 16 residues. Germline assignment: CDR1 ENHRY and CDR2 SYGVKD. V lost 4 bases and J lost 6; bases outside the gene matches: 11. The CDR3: CAISGTGEDNAGELFF. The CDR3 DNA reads TGTGCCATCAGTGGCACAGGGGAAGATAACGCCGGGGAGCTGTTTTTT.

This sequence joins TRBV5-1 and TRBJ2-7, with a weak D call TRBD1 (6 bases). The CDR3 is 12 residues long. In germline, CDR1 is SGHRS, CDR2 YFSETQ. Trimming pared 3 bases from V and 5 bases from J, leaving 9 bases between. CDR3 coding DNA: TGCGCCAGCAGCTGGTCAGGGGACGAGCAGTACTTC. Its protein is CASSWSGDEQYF.

The CDR3 loop reads CASSGRDTYYGYTF. The CDR3, as DNA: TGTGCCAGCAGCGGACGGGACACCTACTATGGCTACACCTTC. V gene TRBV7-8 combines with J gene TRBJ1-2; a possible D gene is TRBD1 (6 bases). The V gene's germline CDR1 is SGHVS and CDR2 FQNEAQ. Trimming removed 5 bases at V and 3 bases at J, with 13 bases between. This CDR3 has 14 residues.

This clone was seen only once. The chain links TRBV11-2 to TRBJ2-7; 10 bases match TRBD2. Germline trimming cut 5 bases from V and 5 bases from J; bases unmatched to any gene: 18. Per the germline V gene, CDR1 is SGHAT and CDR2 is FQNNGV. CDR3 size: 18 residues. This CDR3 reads CASSLVAGGGFLGNEQYF. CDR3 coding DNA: TGTGCCAGCAGCCTAGTAGCGGGAGGCGGCTTCTTGGGTAACGAGCAGTACTTC. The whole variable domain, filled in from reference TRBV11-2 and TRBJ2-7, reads EAGVAQSPRYKIIEKRQSVAFWCNPISGHATLYWYQQILGQGPKLLIQFQNNGVVDDSQLPKDRFSAERLKGVDSTLKIQPAKLEDSAVYLCASSLVAGGGFLGNEQYFGPGTRLTVT.

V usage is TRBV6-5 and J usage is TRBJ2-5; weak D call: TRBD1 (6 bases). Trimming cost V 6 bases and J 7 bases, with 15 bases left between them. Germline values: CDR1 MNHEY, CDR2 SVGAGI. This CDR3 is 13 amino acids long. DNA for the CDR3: TGTGCCAGCAGCCCCGACAGGACGGTGACCCAGTACTTC. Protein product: CASSPDRTVTQYF.

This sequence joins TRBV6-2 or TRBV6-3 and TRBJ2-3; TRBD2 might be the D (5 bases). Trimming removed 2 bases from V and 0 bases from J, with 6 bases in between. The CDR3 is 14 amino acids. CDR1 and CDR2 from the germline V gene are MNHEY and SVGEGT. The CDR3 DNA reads TGTGCCAGCAGTTACGGGGAGAGCACAGATACGCAGTATTTT. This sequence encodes CASSYGESTDTQYF.

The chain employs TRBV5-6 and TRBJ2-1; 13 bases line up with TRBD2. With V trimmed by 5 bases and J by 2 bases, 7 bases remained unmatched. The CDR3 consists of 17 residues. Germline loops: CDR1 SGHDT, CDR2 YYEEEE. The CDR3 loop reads CASSGLAGEGPYNEQFF. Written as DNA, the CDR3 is TGTGCCAGCAGTGGACTAGCGGGAGAGGGCCCCTACAATGAGCAGTTCTTC.

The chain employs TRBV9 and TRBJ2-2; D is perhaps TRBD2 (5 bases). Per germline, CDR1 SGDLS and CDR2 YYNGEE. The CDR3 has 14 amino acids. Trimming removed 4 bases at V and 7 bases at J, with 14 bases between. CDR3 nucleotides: TGTGCCAGCAGCCACCGGGCCGGGAACGGGGAGCTGTTTTTT. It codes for CASSHRAGNGELFF.

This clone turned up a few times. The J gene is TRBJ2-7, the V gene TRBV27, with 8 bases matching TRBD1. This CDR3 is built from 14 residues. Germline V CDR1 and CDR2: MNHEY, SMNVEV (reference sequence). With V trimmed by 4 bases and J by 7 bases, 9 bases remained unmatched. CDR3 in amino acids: CASSYRSDRDEQYF. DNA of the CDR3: TGTGCCAGCAGTTACCGGTCGGACAGGGATGAGCAGTACTTC.

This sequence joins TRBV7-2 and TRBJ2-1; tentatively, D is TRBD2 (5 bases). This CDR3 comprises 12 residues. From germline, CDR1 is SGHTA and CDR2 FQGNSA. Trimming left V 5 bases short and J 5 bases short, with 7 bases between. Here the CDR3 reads CASSRLNNEQFF. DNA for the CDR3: TGTGCCAGCAGCAGACTAAACAATGAGCAGTTCTTC.

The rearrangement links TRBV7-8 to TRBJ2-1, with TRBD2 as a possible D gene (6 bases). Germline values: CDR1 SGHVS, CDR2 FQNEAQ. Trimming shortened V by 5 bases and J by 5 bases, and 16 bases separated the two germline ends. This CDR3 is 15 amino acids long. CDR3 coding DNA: TGTGCCAGCAGCCCGCGACTGGGGGGAAACAATGAGCAGTTCTTC. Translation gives CASSPRLGGNNEQFF.

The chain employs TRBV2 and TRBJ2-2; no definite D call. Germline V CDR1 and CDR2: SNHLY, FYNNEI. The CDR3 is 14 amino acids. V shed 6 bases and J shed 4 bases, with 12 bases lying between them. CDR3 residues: CASSTSSSTGELFF. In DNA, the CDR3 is TGTGCCAGCAGCACCAGTTCCTCCACCGGGGAGCTGTTTTTT. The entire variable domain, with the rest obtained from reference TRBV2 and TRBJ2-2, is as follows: EPEVTQTPSHQVTQMGQEVILRCVPISNHLYFYWYRQILGQKVEFLVSFYNNEISEKSEIFDDQFSVERPDGSNFTLKIRSTKLEDSAMYFCASSTSSSTGELFFGEGSRLTVL.

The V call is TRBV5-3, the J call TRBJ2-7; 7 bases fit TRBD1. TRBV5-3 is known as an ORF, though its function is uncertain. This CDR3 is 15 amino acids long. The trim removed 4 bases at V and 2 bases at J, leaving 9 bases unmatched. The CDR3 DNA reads TGTGCCAGAAGCCCCCAAGACAGGGCAACCTACGAGCAGTACTTC. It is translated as CARSPQDRATYEQYF.